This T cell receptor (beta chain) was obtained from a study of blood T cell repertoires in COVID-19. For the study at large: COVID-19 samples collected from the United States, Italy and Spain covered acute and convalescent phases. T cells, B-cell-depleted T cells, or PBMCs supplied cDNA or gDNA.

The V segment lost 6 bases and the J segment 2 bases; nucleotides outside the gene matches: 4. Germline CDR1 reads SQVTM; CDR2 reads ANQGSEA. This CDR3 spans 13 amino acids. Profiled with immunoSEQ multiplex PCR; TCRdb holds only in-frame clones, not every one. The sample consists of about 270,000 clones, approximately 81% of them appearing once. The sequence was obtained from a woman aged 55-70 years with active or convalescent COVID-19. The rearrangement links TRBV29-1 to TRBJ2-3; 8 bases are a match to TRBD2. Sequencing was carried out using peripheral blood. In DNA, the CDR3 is TGCAGCGTCCGGGGGGGGCTCACAGATACGCAGTATTTT. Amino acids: CSVRGGLTDTQYF.